The clone carrying this T cell receptor beta chain has only one observation. The antigen is undetermined. Time point: week 5, during vaccination. Topical imiquimod accompanied each vaccine dose, which consisted of 300 ug of mutant IDH1 20-mer peptide. These data belong to a study of a mutant IDH1 vaccine in newly diagnosed glioma. Across the whole study: First vaccine doses came 4-6 weeks after radiotherapy alone, or with temozolomide cycles. Patients got radiotherapy, temozolomide, or both beforehand, and most got both.

Germline CDR1 and CDR2: SGHDN and FVKESK. V lost 0 bases and J lost 1; bases outside the gene matches: 2. The CDR3 has 17 residues. Some clones are missing from TCRdb's copy, which holds only in-frame ones; the method was immunoSEQ multiplex PCR. The repertoire holds tens of thousands of clones, roughly 91% seen once, with about 0.6% in the top ten. This sequence was found in a woman aged 45-65 years with glioma. The chain recombines TRBV14 with TRBJ2-5, with 13 bases lining up with TRBD2. The specimen comprised PBMCs, sampled from a glioma patient whose treatment included an IDH1 peptide vaccine. The CDR3 loop reads CASSQETSGRAQETQYF. The CDR3 nucleotides are TGTGCCAGCAGCCAAGAAACTAGCGGGAGGGCCCAAGAGACCCAGTACTTC. The variable domain in full, completed from reference TRBV14 and TRBJ2-5, reads EAGVTQFPSHSVIEKGQTVTLRCDPISGHDNLYWYRRVMGKEIKFLLHFVKESKQDESGMPNNRFLAERTGGTYSTLKVQPAELEDSGVYFCASSQETSGRAQETQYFGPGTRLLVL.